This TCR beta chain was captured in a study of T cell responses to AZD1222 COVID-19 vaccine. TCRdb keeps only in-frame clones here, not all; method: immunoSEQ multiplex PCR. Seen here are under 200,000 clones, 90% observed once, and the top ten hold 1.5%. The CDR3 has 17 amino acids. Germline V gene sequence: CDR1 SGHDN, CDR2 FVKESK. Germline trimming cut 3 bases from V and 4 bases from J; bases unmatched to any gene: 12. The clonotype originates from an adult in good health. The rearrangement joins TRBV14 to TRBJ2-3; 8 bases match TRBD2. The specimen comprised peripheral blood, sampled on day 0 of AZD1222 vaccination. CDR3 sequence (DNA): TGTGCCAGCAGCCACTACCCTCCGGGACTAGTTGCAGATACGCAGTATTTT. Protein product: CASSHYPPGLVADTQYF.